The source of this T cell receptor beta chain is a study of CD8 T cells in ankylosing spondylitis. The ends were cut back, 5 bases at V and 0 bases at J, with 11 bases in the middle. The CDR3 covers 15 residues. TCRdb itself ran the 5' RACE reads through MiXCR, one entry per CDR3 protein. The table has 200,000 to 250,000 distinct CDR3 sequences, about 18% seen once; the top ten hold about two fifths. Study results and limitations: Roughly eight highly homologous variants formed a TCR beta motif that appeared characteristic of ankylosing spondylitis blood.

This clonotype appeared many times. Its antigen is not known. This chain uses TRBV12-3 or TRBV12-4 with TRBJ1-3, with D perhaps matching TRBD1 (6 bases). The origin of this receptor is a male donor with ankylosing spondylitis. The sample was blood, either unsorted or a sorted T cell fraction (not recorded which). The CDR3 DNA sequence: TGTGCCAGCAGTCAAACAGGGCCCTCTGGAAACACCATATATTTT. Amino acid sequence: CASSQTGPSGNTIYF.